This entry concerns a single T cell receptor beta chain. As yet, its antigen is unknown. This sample was taken from a study of T cell responses to AZD1222 COVID-19 vaccine. This table comes from immunoSEQ multiplex PCR, and its TCRdb copy is limited to in-frame clones, with some not included. The profile shows over 150,000 clones, approximately 95% of them singletons. Trimming removed 2 bases at V and 0 bases at J, with 9 bases between. CDR1 and CDR2 from the germline V gene are KGHSH and LQKENI. This CDR3 comprises 15 residues. Study observations and caveats: Baseline seropositivity occurred in only a handful of AZD1222 recipients. Among spike-specific TCRs, nearly half reportedly target unmutated variant regions.

The rearrangement joins TRBV18 to TRBJ2-3, with D perhaps matching TRBD2 (6 bases). The sequencing used peripheral blood, collected 28 days after the second AZD1222 dose. This receptor was taken from an adult who received the AZD1222 COVID-19 vaccine. The CDR3 DNA follows: TGTGCCAGCTCACCAGCTGGGACTAGCACAGATACGCAGTATTTT. It is translated as CASSPAGTSTDTQYF.